This TCR beta chain was documented in a study of T cells in Graves' hyperthyroidism and ophthalmopathy. The germline gives CDR1 SGHKS, CDR2 YYEKEE (reference sequence). The CDR3 sequence is 16 residues long. Trimming took 2 bases from V and 0 from J; bases not matched to a gene: 4. Amplification yielded TCR beta CDR3 regions, with RNA transcripts as the source. TCR CDR3 underwent first-round RT-PCR with the HTBI primer set. TCRdb reprocessed the multiplex PCR reads via MiXCR and lists one record per CDR3 protein. The sample holds just under 750,000 distinct CDR3 sequences, roughly 32% seen once. The rearrangement uses TRBV5-5 and TRBJ2-7; 11 bases are shared with TRBD2. The sequenced sample consisted of blood. The source is a woman between 40 and 55 years old with Graves' hyperthyroidism. The CDR3 here is CASSFRLAGSSYEQYF. CDR3 bases: TGTGCCAGCAGCTTCAGACTAGCGGGGAGCTCCTACGAGCAGTACTTC.